The T cell receptor (beta chain) under discussion was sequenced for a study of identifying expanded T cells in peripheral blood. CDR1 is SGHVS, CDR2 FQNEAQ, per germline. Germline trimming cut 4 bases from V and 6 bases from J; bases unmatched to any gene: 15. The CDR3 totals 16 residues. Whole-study findings and limits: Differentially abundant clones: around 1.1 between replicates, about 16 at around 2 weeks, less than 25 at four.

Healthy donors had no documented immune events, such as infections, while sampled. Notes on this clone: Antigen unknown.

Sequencing was performed with immunoSEQ multiplex PCR; in TCRdb, only in-frame clones are kept and a portion is missing. The sample lists 100,000 to 150,000 clones, roughly 84% occurring once. Sequencing input: blood. The gene calls are TRBV7-8 and TRBJ2-7; 7 bases are a match to TRBD1. The receptor comes from a person between 18 and 75 years old in good health. The CDR3 here is CASSSTGQAGPREQYF. The DNA for the CDR3 is TGTGCCAGCAGCTCAACCGGACAGGCCGGCCCCCGCGAGCAGTACTTC.